This T cell receptor (beta chain) was recorded in a study of graft-versus-host responses after intestinal transplantation. Study information: Multivisceral, liver-intestinal, or isolated intestinal transplants were given to recipients. Tacrolimus plus steroids were given to all recipients for approximately 3 years, preceded by anti-thymocyte globulin induction. Study outcomes and limitations: In patients with graft-donor T cell macrochimerism, allograft graft-versus-host to host-versus-graft clonal ratios were high. GvH clones occurred in recipient marrow; some first appeared in ileum or blood.

Concerning this clone itself: The antigen remains unidentified.

Profiling relied on immunoSEQ multiplex PCR, and the TCRdb table lists in-frame clones only, not all of them. The data show fewer than 45,000 clones, with around 96% seen just once and less than 0.85% held by the top ten. J lost 5 bases, V lost 6 bases, and 13 bases had no gene match. The CDR3 is made up of 15 amino acids. CDR1 and CDR2 from the germline V gene are MNHEY and SMNVEV (reference sequence). This chain uses TRBV27 with TRBJ2-7; 7 bases map to TRBD2. The sample in question was PBMCs, obtained 16 days after intestinal transplant. The sequence was collected from a human patient who received an intestinal transplant, so some T cells may come from the graft donor. CDR3 nucleotide sequence: TGTGCCAGCAGCCCCCCACGGAGCGGGAAAGACGAGCAGTACTTC. Translation: CASSPPRSGKDEQYF.